These 8 T cell receptor beta chains came from one sample sequenced in a study of blood T cells in healthy people across ages. Next came a second PCR, run for about 7 to 12 cycles, which used a sample-barcoded 5' primer along with a J-beta primer mix. TCRdb analysed the 5' RACE reads with MiXCR anew, one entry per CDR3 protein. The table has hundreds of thousands of distinct CDR3 sequences, 40% to 45% seen once. Sequenced: blood. The receptors were sampled from an elderly man in good health.

The genes are TRBV7-2 and TRBJ2-5; D is undetermined. The CDR3 extends over 16 amino acids. Trimming stripped 5 bases from V and 11 bases from J, with 27 bases between. Germline assignment: CDR1 SGHTA and CDR2 FQGNSA. CDR3 sequence: CASSMRTLRMGNEQYF. The CDR3, as DNA: TGTGCCAGCAGCATGCGGACCCTGCGGATGGGTAATGAGCAGTACTTC.

The V call is TRBV7-2, the J call TRBJ2-7; 7 nucleotides align to TRBD1. Looked up from germline, CDR1 is SGHTA and CDR2 is FQGNSA. Trimming at V came to 2 bases and at J to 5 bases, leaving 6 bases not matched to a gene. The CDR3 runs to 14 residues. The CDR3 DNA is TGTGCCAGCAGCTTATACAGGGGTAACAACGAGCAGTACTTC. Translation: CASSLYRGNNEQYF.

Comments on this clonotype: A clone one base away is much larger, so this may be a read error. The chain links TRBV4-1 to TRBJ2-5, with a weak D call TRBD2 (7 bases). Germline assignment: CDR1 MGHRA and CDR2 YSYEKL. The CDR3 sequence is 17 residues long. V lost 0 bases, J lost 11 bases, and 25 bases lay in between. This chain's CDR3 is CASSQEGGGAIGNEQYF. Written as DNA, the CDR3 is TGCGCCAGCAGCCAAGAAGGTGGGGGGGCGATCGGAAATGAGCAGTACTTC.

Only a few counts were recorded for this clonotype. The CDR3 sequence is CASAEGNNYGYTF. CDR3 bases: TGTGCCAGCGCTGAAGGAAATAACTATGGCTACACCTTC. The gene calls are TRBV6-2 or TRBV6-3 and TRBJ1-2; no clear D gene. The ends were cut back, 8 bases at V and 1 base at J, with 11 bases in the middle. CDR3 length: 13 amino acids. CDR1 is MNHEY, CDR2 SVGEGT, per germline.

This chain links TRBV29-1 with TRBJ2-3; a possible D gene is TRBD1 (6 bases). Trimming stripped 5 bases from V and 6 bases from J, with 6 bases between. There are 10 residues in the CDR3. The germline V gene encodes CDR1 SQVTM and CDR2 ANQGSEA. The CDR3 bases are TGCAGCGTTCAGGGGGATACGCAGTATTTT. Translating gives CSVQGDTQYF.

The table lists this clonotype with a few counts. This chain uses TRBV12-3 or TRBV12-4 with TRBJ2-4; D remains unclear. Between the trimmed V and J ends, which lost 6 bases and 8 bases, there was a span of 14 bases. This CDR3 has 13 residues. In DNA form, the CDR3 reads TGTGCCAGCAGGCTGAGCCAGGCGGACATTCAGTACTTC. The encoded protein is CASRLSQADIQYF.

Comment on this clonotype: Compared with germline, one end of the junction differs, possibly owing to a read error. The gene calls are TRBV29-1 and TRBJ2-1; 7 bases match TRBD2. The CDR3 spans 15 residues. Per the germline V gene, CDR1 is SQVTM and CDR2 is ANQGSEA. CDR3 bases: TGCAGCGTTGAGGGGGAGGGAAGCTCCTACAATGGGCAGTTCTTC. As protein: CSVEGEGSSYNGQFF.

The chain uses TRBV7-2 and TRBJ2-1; perhaps TRBD1 as D (6 bases). The V end lost 5 bases, the J end lost 2 bases, and 13 bases lay between the germline ends. The germline CDR1 and CDR2 sequences are SGHTA and FQGNSA. The CDR3 loop spans 15 amino acids. Written as DNA, the CDR3 is TGTGCCAGCAGCCCAGGGGTTGGACCCTACAATGAGCAGTTCTTC. Residues: CASSPGVGPYNEQFF.